This T cell receptor (beta chain) was recovered during a study of T cell responses to AZD1222 COVID-19 vaccine. With regard to this clone: Its antigen is as yet unknown.

Sequencing was performed with immunoSEQ multiplex PCR; in TCRdb, only in-frame clones are kept and a portion is missing. The profile shows some 150,000 clones, around 87% of them singletons. Whether given at about 4 or about 12 weeks, second doses were pooled. Study observations and caveats: Vaccine-related CD4 TCRs covered spike, predominating at 160-218 and 743-854. Clonal diversity may have been underestimated in mostly white British donors.

Germline V gene lookup returns CDR1 SGHTA and CDR2 FQGNSA. This CDR3 spans 13 amino acids. V shed 0 bases, J shed 10 bases, and the junction held 5 bases outside the gene matches. The clonotype originates from an adult who received the AZD1222 COVID-19 vaccine. This specimen consisted of peripheral blood, obtained 28 days after the second AZD1222 dose. The chain has TRBV7-2 and TRBJ1-1; 7 nucleotides match TRBD1. CDR3 loop: CASSLASRDRAFF. DNA for the CDR3: TGTGCCAGCAGCTTAGCGAGTCGGGACAGAGCTTTCTTT. The complete variable domain, with remaining parts taken from reference TRBV7-2 and TRBJ1-1, reads GAGVSQSPSNKVTEKGKDVELRCDPISGHTALYWYRQSLGQGLEFLIYFQGNSAPDKSGLPSDRFSAERTGGSVSTLTIQRTQQEDSAVYLCASSLASRDRAFFGQGTRLTVV.